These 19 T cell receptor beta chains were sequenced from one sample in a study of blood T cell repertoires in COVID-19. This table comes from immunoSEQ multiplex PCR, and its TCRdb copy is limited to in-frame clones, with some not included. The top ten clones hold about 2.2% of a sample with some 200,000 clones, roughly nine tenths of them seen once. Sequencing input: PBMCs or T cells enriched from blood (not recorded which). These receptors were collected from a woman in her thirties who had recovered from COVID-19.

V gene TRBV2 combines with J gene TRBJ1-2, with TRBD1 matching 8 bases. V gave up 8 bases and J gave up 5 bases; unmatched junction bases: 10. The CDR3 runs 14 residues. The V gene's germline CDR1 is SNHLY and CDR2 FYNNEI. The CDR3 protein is CASAGTGEGYGYTF. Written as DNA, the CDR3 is TGTGCCAGCGCCGGGACAGGCGAAGGGTATGGCTACACCTTC.

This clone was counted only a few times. CDR3 amino acids: CASSLSRRGSDGELFF. The CDR3 DNA reads as TGCGCCAGCAGCTTGTCACGACGGGGGAGTGACGGGGAGCTGTTTTTT. The rearrangement uses TRBV5-1 and TRBJ2-2; tentative D call: TRBD2 (6 bases). Trimming took 1 base from V and 7 from J, leaving 17 bases between them. CDR1 is SGHRS and CDR2 is YFSETQ in the germline V gene. CDR3 length equals 16 residues.

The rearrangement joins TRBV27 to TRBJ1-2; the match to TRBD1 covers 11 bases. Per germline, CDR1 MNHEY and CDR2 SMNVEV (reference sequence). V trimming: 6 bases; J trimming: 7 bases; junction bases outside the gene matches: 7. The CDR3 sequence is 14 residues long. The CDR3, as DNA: TGTGCCAGCAGCTACGCGGACAGGGGGCGTGGCTACACCTTC. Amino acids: CASSYADRGRGYTF.

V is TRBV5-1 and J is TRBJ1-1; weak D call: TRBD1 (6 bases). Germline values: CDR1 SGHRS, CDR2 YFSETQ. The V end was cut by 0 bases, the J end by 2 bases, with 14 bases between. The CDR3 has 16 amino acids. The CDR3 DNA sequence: TGCGCCAGCAGCTTGGAGTGGGAGGGGGATAACACTGAAGCTTTCTTT. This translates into CASSLEWEGDNTEAFF.

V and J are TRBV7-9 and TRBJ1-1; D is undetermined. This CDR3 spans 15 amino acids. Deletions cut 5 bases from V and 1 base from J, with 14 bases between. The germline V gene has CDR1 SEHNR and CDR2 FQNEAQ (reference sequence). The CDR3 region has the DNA TGTGCCAGCAGCCCAGGCGTTTTGGGGAACACTGAAGCTTTCTTT. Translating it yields CASSPGVLGNTEAFF.

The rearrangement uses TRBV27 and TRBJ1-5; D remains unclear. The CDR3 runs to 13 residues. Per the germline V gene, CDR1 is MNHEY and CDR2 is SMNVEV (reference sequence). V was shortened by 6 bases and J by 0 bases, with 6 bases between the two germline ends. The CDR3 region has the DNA TGTGCCAGCAGATTCAATAGCAATCAGCCCCAGCATTTT. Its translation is CASRFNSNQPQHF.

DNA of the CDR3: TGCGCCAGCTCTTATGGCTCACATGACAATGAGCAGTTCTTC. This sequence encodes CASSYGSHDNEQFF. The V and J genes are TRBV5-1 and TRBJ2-1; the D is unclear. The V gene lost 7 bases and the J gene lost 5 bases, with 16 bases spanning the gap. Germline assignment: CDR1 SGHRS and CDR2 YFSETQ. The CDR3 length is 14 residues.

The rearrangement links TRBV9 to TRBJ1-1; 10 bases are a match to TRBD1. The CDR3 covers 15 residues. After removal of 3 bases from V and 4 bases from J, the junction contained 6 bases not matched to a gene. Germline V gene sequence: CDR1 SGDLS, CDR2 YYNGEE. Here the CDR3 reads CASSGGDRGSTEAFF. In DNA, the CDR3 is TGTGCCAGCAGCGGGGGGGACAGGGGAAGCACTGAAGCTTTCTTT.

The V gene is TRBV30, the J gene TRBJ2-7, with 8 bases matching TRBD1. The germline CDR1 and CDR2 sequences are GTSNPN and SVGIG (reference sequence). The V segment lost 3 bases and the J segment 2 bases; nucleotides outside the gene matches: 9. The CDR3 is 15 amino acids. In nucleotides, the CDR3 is TGTGCCTGGAGAACCTACAGGGGGGACACCTACGAGCAGTACTTC. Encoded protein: CAWRTYRGDTYEQYF.

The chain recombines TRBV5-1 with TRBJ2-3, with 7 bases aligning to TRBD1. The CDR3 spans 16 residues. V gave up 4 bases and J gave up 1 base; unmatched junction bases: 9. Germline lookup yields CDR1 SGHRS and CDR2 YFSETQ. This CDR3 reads CASSQRQGRGTDTQYF. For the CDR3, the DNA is TGCGCCAGCAGCCAGCGACAGGGCAGAGGCACAGATACGCAGTATTTT.

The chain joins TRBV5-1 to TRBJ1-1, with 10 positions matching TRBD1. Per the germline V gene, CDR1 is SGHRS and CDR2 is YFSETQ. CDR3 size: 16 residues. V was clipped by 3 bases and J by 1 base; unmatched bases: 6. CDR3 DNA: TGCGCCAGCAGCTCAACAAGACAGGGGGCGAACACTGAAGCTTTCTTT. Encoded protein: CASSSTRQGANTEAFF.

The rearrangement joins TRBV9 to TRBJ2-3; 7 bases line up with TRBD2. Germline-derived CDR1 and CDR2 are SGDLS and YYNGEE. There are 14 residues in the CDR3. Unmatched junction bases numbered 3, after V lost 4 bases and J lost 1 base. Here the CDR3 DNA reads TGTGCCAGCAGCTCGGGAGGAGGCACAGATACGCAGTATTTT. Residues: CASSSGGGTDTQYF.

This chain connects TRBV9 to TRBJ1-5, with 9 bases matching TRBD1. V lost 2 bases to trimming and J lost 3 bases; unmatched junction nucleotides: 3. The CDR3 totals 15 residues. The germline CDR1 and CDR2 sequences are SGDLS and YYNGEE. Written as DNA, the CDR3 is TGTGCCAGCAGCGTTGGGACAGGGCTCAATCAGCCCCAGCATTTT. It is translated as CASSVGTGLNQPQHF.

The CDR3 sequence is CASSWTSGSYEQYF. CDR3 bases: TGTGCCAGTAGTTGGACTAGCGGATCCTACGAGCAGTACTTC. The chain recombines TRBV19 with TRBJ2-7, with TRBD2 matching 10 bases. The CDR3 has 14 amino acids. The J segment lost 1 base and the V segment lost 5 bases, leaving 2 bases of the junction unmatched. Germline assignment: CDR1 LNHDA and CDR2 SQIVND (reference sequence).

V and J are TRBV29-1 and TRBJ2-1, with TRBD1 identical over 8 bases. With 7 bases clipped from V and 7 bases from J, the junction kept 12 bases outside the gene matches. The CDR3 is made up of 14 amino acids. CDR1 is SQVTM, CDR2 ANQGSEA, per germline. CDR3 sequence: CSGNRDRTMNEQFF. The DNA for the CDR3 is TGCAGCGGTAACCGGGACAGGACAATGAATGAGCAGTTCTTC.

The CDR3 loop reads CASSIYREGRTEAFF. DNA of the CDR3: TGTGCCAGCAGCATCTACAGGGAGGGTCGTACTGAAGCTTTCTTT. The chain employs TRBV7-9 and TRBJ1-1; the D gene is possibly TRBD1 (6 bases). This CDR3 is 15 amino acids long. V lost 5 bases and J lost 5, with 18 bases in between. Germline V gene sequence: CDR1 SEHNR, CDR2 FQNEAQ (reference sequence).

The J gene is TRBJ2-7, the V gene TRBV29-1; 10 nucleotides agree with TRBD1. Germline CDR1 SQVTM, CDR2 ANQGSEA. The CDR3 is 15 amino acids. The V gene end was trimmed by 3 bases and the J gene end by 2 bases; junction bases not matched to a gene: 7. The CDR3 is CSVEAGQGRTYEQYF. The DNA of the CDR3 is TGCAGCGTTGAGGCGGGACAGGGGAGGACCTACGAGCAGTACTTC.

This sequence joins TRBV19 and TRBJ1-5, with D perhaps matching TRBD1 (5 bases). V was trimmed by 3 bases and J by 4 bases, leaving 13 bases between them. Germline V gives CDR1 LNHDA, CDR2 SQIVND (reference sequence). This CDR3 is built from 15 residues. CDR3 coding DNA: TGTGCCAGTAGTATGGGGGAGGGAGGGAATCAGCCCCAGCATTTT. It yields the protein CASSMGEGGNQPQHF. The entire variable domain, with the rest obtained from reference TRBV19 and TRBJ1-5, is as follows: DGGITQSPKYLFRKEGQNVTLSCEQNLNHDAMYWYRQDPGQGLRLIYYSQIVNDFQKGDIAEGYSVSREKKESFPLTVTSAQKNPTAFYLCASSMGEGGNQPQHFGDGTRLSIL.

The CDR3 sequence: CASSPMRGPQHF. DNA of the CDR3: TGTGCCAGCAGTCCTATGCGCGGGCCCCAGCATTTT. The chain couples TRBV28 to TRBJ1-5; D gene unclear. The CDR3 runs 12 residues. V lost 5 bases and J 9 bases, leaving 11 bases between the germline ends. Germline V gene sequence: CDR1 MDHEN, CDR2 SYDVKM. Variable domain in full (rest from reference TRBV28 and TRBJ1-5): DVKVTQSSRYLVKRTGEKVFLECVQDMDHENMFWYRQDPGLGLRLIYFSYDVKMKEKGDIPEGYSVSREKKERFSLILESASTNQTSMYLCASSPMRGPQHFGDGTRLSIL.